This entry lists 15 T cell receptor beta chains sequenced from one sample in a study of blood T cells in healthy people across ages. The second PCR ran about 6 to 12 cycles with a sample-barcoded 5' primer and J-beta primers. TCRdb reprocessed the 5' RACE reads with MiXCR, giving one entry per CDR3 protein. This sample yields more than 450,000 distinct CDR3 sequences, of which about 28% are seen a single time; 3.6% belongs to the top ten. Separately, the same data were catalogued under a study of T cells of mothers and their children.

Sequencing used blood. The receptors originated from a boy between 2 and 10 years old in good health.

Only a few counts were recorded for this clonotype. This chain joins TRBV6-2 or TRBV6-3 and TRBJ2-5; D uncertain. Matching the DNA end better, TRBJ2-1 makes the J call doubtful. CDR3 size: 13 residues. Germline V gene data show CDR1 as MNHEY and CDR2 as SVGEGT. The chain's CDR3 is CASITIGGDEQFF. Here the CDR3 DNA reads TGTGCCAGCATTACGATTGGCGGCGATGAGCAGTTCTTC.

This sequence joins TRBV9 and TRBJ2-2; possible D gene TRBD1, 5 bases. Germline V CDR1 and CDR2: SGDLS, YYNGEE. CDR3 length equals 11 residues. Trimming took 7 bases from V and 6 from J, leaving 7 bases between them. CDR3 DNA sequence: TGTGCCAGCGGGGCGGCCGGGGAGCTGTTTTTT. As protein: CASGAAGELFF.

This clonotype has just a few counts. This chain links TRBV7-9 with TRBJ2-5; D ambiguous. Germline V CDR1 and CDR2: SEHNR, FQNEAQ (reference sequence). Trimming cost V 10 bases and J 6 bases, with 9 bases left between them. This CDR3 comprises 10 residues. Here the CDR3 reads CATSTQTQYF. The CDR3 DNA is TGTGCCACCTCTACCCAGACCCAGTACTTC. The variable domain in full, with the rest retrieved from reference TRBV7-9 and TRBJ2-5, is DTGVSQNPRHKITKRGQNVTFRCDPISEHNRLYWYRQTLGQGPEFLTYFQNEAQLEKSRLLSDRFSAERPKGSFSTLEIQRTEQGDSAMYLCATSTQTQYFGPGTRLLVL.

The chain links TRBV28 to TRBJ1-5; no clear D gene. Looked up from germline, CDR1 is MDHEN and CDR2 is SYDVKM. The ends were cut back, 3 bases at V and 1 base at J, with 10 bases in the middle. This CDR3 contains 15 residues. The CDR3 DNA follows: TGTGCCAGCAGTTTGTGGTCTAGGAGCAATCAGCCCCAGCATTTT. The encoded protein is CASSLWSRSNQPQHF.

The gene calls are TRBV7-2 and TRBJ1-4; TRBD1 might be the D (5 bases). The CDR3 length is 15 residues. Germline V gene sequence: CDR1 SGHTA, CDR2 FQGNSA. V lost 5 bases and J 3 bases, leaving 13 bases between the germline ends. CDR3 amino acids: CASSLGVVANEKLFF. In DNA form, the CDR3 reads TGTGCCAGCAGCCTAGGGGTTGTAGCTAATGAAAAACTGTTTTTT.

In its sample, this clonotype was seen a few times. The gene calls are TRBV5-1 and TRBJ2-5; TRBD2 is a possible D gene (5 bases). Germline V CDR1 and CDR2: SGHRS, YFSETQ. V lost 4 bases to trimming and J lost 5 bases, with 18 bases between them. This CDR3 contains 15 residues. CDR3 sequence: CASSPHVPSGETQYF. In nucleotides, the CDR3 is TGCGCCAGCAGCCCACATGTCCCCTCGGGGGAGACCCAGTACTTC.

This clonotype was recorded many times. V and J are TRBV29-1 and TRBJ1-2; the D is unclear. V was cut by 4 bases and J by 7 bases, with 13 bases left in between. Germline CDR1 is SQVTM and CDR2 is ANQGSEA. The CDR3 runs 12 residues. DNA of the CDR3: TGCAGCGTTGGCGTGGGGAATGGTGGCTACACCTTC. It is translated as CSVGVGNGGYTF.

The rearrangement joins TRBV7-9 to TRBJ1-1; D perhaps matches TRBD1 (5 bases). CDR1 and CDR2 (germline): SEHNR, FQNEAQ (reference sequence). Deletions cut 7 bases from V and 8 bases from J, with 17 bases between. This CDR3 is 13 amino acids long. CDR3 bases: TGTGCCAGCATCCCAAAGGGGCAGGGAGAAGCTTTCTTT. It translates to CASIPKGQGEAFF.

The rearrangement joins TRBV9 to TRBJ2-5, with 7 positions matching TRBD1. The CDR3 is made up of 15 amino acids. CDR1 SGDLS and CDR2 YYNGEE come from the germline V gene. J lost 5 bases, V lost 0 bases, and 7 bases had no gene match. For the CDR3, the DNA is TGTGCCAGCAGCGTAGGGACAGGAGCTGGGGAGACCCAGTACTTC. Translated, it gives CASSVGTGAGETQYF.

The genes are TRBV7-9 and TRBJ2-3, with 9 bases identical to TRBD1. The CDR3 length is 16 residues. The J segment lost 3 bases and the V segment lost 5 bases, leaving 9 bases of the junction unmatched. Looked up from germline, CDR1 is SEHNR and CDR2 is FQNEAQ (reference sequence). The CDR3 sequence is CASSAPGQGLTDTQYF. The CDR3 nucleotides read TGTGCCAGCAGCGCACCGGGACAGGGACTTACAGATACGCAGTATTTT.

J is TRBJ2-4 and V is TRBV7-9; 7 bases line up with TRBD1. J gave up 7 bases and V 5 bases, and 14 bases lay outside the gene matches. The CDR3 is made up of 16 amino acids. Germline assignment: CDR1 SEHNR and CDR2 FQNEAQ (reference sequence). CDR3: CASSVTPIGTANIQYF. The CDR3 region has the DNA TGTGCCAGCAGCGTGACACCTATCGGGACAGCTAACATTCAGTACTTC.

The rearrangement links TRBV7-9 to TRBJ2-7, with D unclear. The ends were cut back, 0 bases at V and 4 bases at J, with 10 bases in the middle. Germline CDR1 reads SEHNR; CDR2 reads FQNEAQ (reference sequence). The CDR3 has 14 amino acids. DNA for the CDR3: TGTGCCAGCAGCTTAGCCCTCATGGGGTACGAGCAGTACTTC. It is translated as CASSLALMGYEQYF. The variable domain in full, with the rest retrieved from reference TRBV7-9 and TRBJ2-7, is DTGVSQNPRHKITKRGQNVTFRCDPISEHNRLYWYRQTLGQGPEFLTYFQNEAQLEKSRLLSDRFSAERPKGSFSTLEIQRTEQGDSAMYLCASSLALMGYEQYFGPGTRLTVT.

The V call is TRBV10-3, the J call TRBJ1-2, with 8 bases matching TRBD1. This CDR3 spans 13 amino acids. Germline CDR1 and CDR2: ENHRY and SYGVKD. With V trimmed by 4 bases and J by 4 bases, 2 bases remained unmatched. The CDR3 bases are TGTGCCATCAGTGTCGACAGGGGCTATGGCTACACCTTC. Translation gives CAISVDRGYGYTF.

The V call is TRBV12-3 or TRBV12-4, the J call TRBJ2-2; no clear D. CDR3 length equals 13 residues. V lost 11 bases and J 1 base, leaving 11 bases between the germline ends. The CDR3 coding sequence is TGTGCCGGCTGGATCCTGAACACCGGGGAGCTGTTTTTT. Translation gives CAGWILNTGELFF.

The chain couples TRBV7-2 to TRBJ2-5; perhaps TRBD2 as D (6 bases). CDR1 is SGHTA and CDR2 is FQGNSA in the germline V gene. The V gene lost 2 bases and the J gene lost 4 bases, with 17 bases spanning the gap. CDR3 length: 16 amino acids. CDR3 region: CASSLQRAEGSETQYF. DNA for the CDR3: TGTGCCAGCAGCTTACAGAGGGCGGAGGGATCAGAGACCCAGTACTTC.